The clone carrying this TCR beta chain was observed once. The data belong to a study of cytomegalovirus exposure and HLA in healthy donors. Study-level background: About 85 million unique TCRs from HLA-typed donors were held in an early release of data.

PCR was performed using 60 Vbeta and 13 Jbeta primers. Authors' analysis steps: Roughly 10 million shared chains were among approximately 80 million unique TCR beta chains counted in a later analysis. Profiled with immunoSEQ multiplex PCR; TCRdb holds only in-frame clones, not every one. From that table come the V and J calls and clone size; the DNA was used to work out D and trimming. The sample contains roughly 190,000 clones, roughly 74% of which appear only once. Trimming took off 5 bases at V and 9 bases at J, with 11 bases between the two ends. Germline lookup yields CDR1 SGHTA and CDR2 FQGTGA. The CDR3 has 12 amino acids. Donors consisted of healthy bone marrow donors.

The chain links TRBV7-3 to TRBJ2-1; weak D call: TRBD1 (6 bases). This TCR came from a female donor in good health and CMV-seronegative. The sequencing input was PBMCs. The CDR3 bases are TGTGCCAGCAGCCTGGGGGCAACTGAGCAGTTCTTC. The encoded protein is CASSLGATEQFF.